This T cell receptor beta chain was sequenced during a study of CD8 T cell repertoires and HIV-1 epitope variants. Study at large: Control wells had CMV/EBV/flu peptides, negative Ebola AY9, or no peptide. Equal numbers of autologous T cell-negative cells presented antigen to enriched T cells. Epitopes were three Gag families plus Nef HW9 and YT9. Study results and limitations: Roughly nine antigen-specific TCR beta clonotypes were found; five or six seemed cross-reactive to variants.

This CDR3 is 16 amino acids long. Germline CDR1 LNHDA, CDR2 SQIVND (reference sequence). V shed 3 bases and J shed 3 bases, with 14 bases lying between them. On this clone itself: The antigen remains undetermined.

The table came from immunoSEQ multiplex PCR; TCRdb's copy has only in-frame clones and leaves some out. The repertoire consists of 90,000 or so clones, with roughly four fifths occurring once and the leading ten covering 20% to 30%. This rearrangement joins TRBV19 to TRBJ2-2, with D possibly matching TRBD1 (5 bases). Sequencing was done on a sample of uncultured baseline CD8+ T cells from peripheral blood mononuclear cells (PBMCs). This TCR derives from a male donor with HIV. The CDR3 protein is CASSMQGGVDTGELFF. CDR3 bases: TGTGCCAGTAGTATGCAGGGTGGGGTGGACACCGGGGAGCTGTTTTTT.